This T cell receptor (beta chain) was sequenced during a study of vaccination and CD4 T cells after COVID-19. About the research overall: Control cultures used a CEFX viral epitope pool, an HIV-1 Nef peptide pool, or no peptide.

Sequenced with the Oncomine TCR Beta short-read assay was DNA taken from cultured CD4+ T cells. Investigators isolated genomic DNA from cultured CD4+ T cells. In TCRdb, the PCR reads were re-called with MiXCR into one record per CDR3 protein. This sample yields 25,000 to 30,000 distinct CDR3 sequences, of which about 40% are seen a single time; about 5.2% belongs to the top ten. Time point in this sample: late sampling 161 to 241 days after vaccination in three convalescent patients. Specified treatment: roughly nine-day PBMC culture with coronavirus spike peptide pools or control peptides (ViraFEST assay). Culture conditions combined 1.5 million to 2.5 million PBMCs per well with 9.5 to 10 IU/ml IL-2 and roughly 10 ug/ml peptide pools. The cultures had half their medium swapped for fresh IL-2 medium on days 3 and 7. This clonotype has a handful of counts. Its specificity is not known. CDR3 size: 17 residues. CDR1 and CDR2 (germline): LNHDA, SQIVND (reference sequence). V lost 3 bases, J lost 7 bases, and 12 bases stayed unmatched.

This TCR derives from a human donor who had recovered from COVID-19. Sample: CD4+ T cells from blood, cultured in vitro, taken about 7 months after SARS-CoV-2 vaccination. J is TRBJ2-2 and V is TRBV19; 9 positions agree with TRBD2. CDR3 in amino acids: CASSIPSTSGWGGELFF. In DNA, the CDR3 is TGTGCCAGTAGTATCCCGTCGACTAGCGGATGGGGCGGGGAGCTGTTTTTT.